Sequencing of this T cell receptor beta chain was carried out in a study of response to subunit inactivated influenza vaccine. MiXCR, applied by TCRdb to the RT-PCR reads, yields one record per CDR3 protein. The data show 800,000 or so distinct CDR3 sequences, 20% to 25% seen once. The CDR3 extends over 16 amino acids. Germline trimming cut 7 bases from V and 0 bases from J; bases unmatched to any gene: 6. Here the sequenced sample was PBMCs from blood, taken more than 4 days after vaccination. This clonotype was sampled from a man in his fifties or sixties who received an inactivated influenza vaccine. This chain uses TRBV12-3 or TRBV12-4 with TRBJ2-6, with 7 bases fitting TRBD1. The CDR3, as DNA: TGTGCCAGCAAGGACAGGACTCTCTCTGGGGCCAACGTCCTGACTTTC. Translating gives CASKDRTLSGANVLTF.